These T cell receptor beta chains were read from a single sample in a study of T cells after yellow fever vaccination. TCRdb used MiXCR to reprocess the 5' RACE reads, holding one entry per CDR3 protein. Of approximately 450,000 distinct CDR3 sequences listed, about 19% are singletons. Here the sequenced sample was PBMCs, taken before the yellow fever booster vaccination. The receptors come from a man younger than 30 who received the YFV17D yellow fever vaccine. Both conserved end residues are part of each CDR3. The D gene is left open where the match is weak. Some rows have no size entry. The others give once, few or many, or a class for an expanded clone.

V gene	clone size	J gene	D gene	CDR3 protein	CDR3 DNA
TRBV7-2	few	TRBJ1-5	NA	CASSPSWGAHQPQHF	TGTGCCAGCAGCCCCAGCTGGGGGGCCCATCAGCCCCAGCATTTT
TRBV7-3	few	TRBJ1-1	TRBD1	CASSEPGTGREDAFF	TGTGCCAGCAGCGAGCCCGGGACAGGGAGGGAGGATGCTTTCTTT
TRBV20-1	NA	TRBJ1-1	NA	CSAGVTGLGAFF	TGCAGTGCTGGGGTAACAGGTTTGGGTGCTTTCTTT
TRBV6-2/TRBV6-3	few	TRBJ2-3	NA	CASSYGQEGTDTQYF	TGTGCCAGCAGTTACGGGCAGGAAGGGACAGATACGCAGTATTTT
TRBV4-1	NA	TRBJ2-3	NA	CASSQDRAAESTDTQYF	TGCGCCAGCAGCCAAGATCGGGCAGCGGAGAGCACAGATACGCAGTATTTT
TRBV5-1	NA	TRBJ2-2	NA	CASSGIGFGSGELFF	TGCGCCAGCAGCGGGATAGGGTTCGGGTCCGGGGAGCTGTTTTTT
TRBV20-1	NA	TRBJ1-2	NA	CSASVSLRGYTF	TGCAGTGCTAGTGTGTCCTTAAGGGGCTACACCTTC
TRBV5-1	NA	TRBJ2-3	NA	CASTLLQGRDTQYF	TGCGCCAGCACCTTACTCCAGGGTAGAGATACGCAGTATTTT
TRBV4-3	few	TRBJ1-4	NA	CASSQDPQILGEKLFF	TGCGCCAGCAGCCAAGACCCCCAAATTCTGGGGGAAAAACTGTTTTTT
TRBV20-1	NA	TRBJ2-5	TRBD2	CSGTSGHQETQYF	TGCAGCGGGACTAGCGGGCATCAAGAGACCCAGTACTTC
TRBV6-5	NA	TRBJ2-3	NA	CASSYSGSRPTDTQYF	TGTGCCAGCAGTTACTCGGGTAGCAGGCCCACAGATACGCAGTATTTT
TRBV21-1	NA	TRBJ2-5	NA	CASSKGVGETQYF	TGTGCCAGCAGCAAAGGGGTGGGAGAGACCCAGTACTTC
TRBV27	NA	TRBJ2-1	TRBD2	CASTFRLAGGNEQFF	TGTGCCAGCACTTTTAGACTAGCGGGGGGCAATGAGCAGTTCTTC
TRBV4-1	NA	TRBJ2-6	TRBD1	CASSLGQGISGANVLTF	TGCGCCAGCAGCCTCGGACAGGGGATCTCTGGGGCCAACGTCCTGACTTTC
TRBV5-1	many	TRBJ2-6	NA	CASSSENSGANVLTF	TGCGCCAGCAGCTCAGAAAACTCTGGGGCCAACGTCCTGACTTTC
TRBV24-1	few	TRBJ2-1	NA	CATSDQGNNEQFF	TGTGCCACCAGTGATCAGGGGAACAATGAGCAGTTCTTC
TRBV12-3/TRBV12-4	few	TRBJ1-1	NA	CANGQPGRNTEAFF	TGTGCCAACGGGCAGCCGGGAAGGAACACTGAAGCTTTCTTT
TRBV5-1	NA	TRBJ1-4	NA	CASSLVPGEKLFF	TGCGCCAGCAGCTTGGTTCCGGGTGAAAAACTGTTTTTT
TRBV29-1	NA	TRBJ2-3	TRBD1	CSGGQGRSDTQYF	TGCAGCGGGGGACAGGGTCGATCAGATACGCAGTATTTT
TRBV6-5	many	TRBJ1-2	NA	CASSPSSRGYGYTF	TGTGCCAGCAGTCCCTCCTCCAGGGGCTATGGCTACACCTTC
TRBV27	NA	TRBJ2-3	NA	CASSLSVGPNTQYF	TGTGCCAGCAGTTTATCGGTCGGGCCTAACACGCAGTATTTT
TRBV12-3/TRBV12-4	NA	TRBJ1-3	NA	CASSLKVLGISGNTIYF	TGTGCCAGCAGTTTAAAGGTCCTCGGGATCTCTGGAAACACCATATATTTT
TRBV27	NA	TRBJ2-2	NA	CASGTFGHFTGELFF	TGTGCCAGCGGAACATTTGGACACTTCACCGGGGAGCTGTTTTTT
TRBV12-3/TRBV12-4	few	TRBJ1-5	TRBD1	CASSPRQGGVQPQHF	TGTGCCAGCAGTCCTCGACAGGGGGGCGTTCAGCCCCAGCATTTT
TRBV20-1	NA	TRBJ2-3	TRBD2	CSAGSGGYSTDTQYF	TGCAGTGCCGGTAGCGGGGGGTACAGCACAGATACGCAGTATTTT
TRBV5-1	NA	TRBJ2-2	NA	CASSLLGLRTGELFF	TGCGCCAGCAGCTTATTAGGGTTGCGGACCGGGGAGCTGTTTTTT
TRBV7-2	NA	TRBJ1-5	TRBD1	CASSFTGTATNQPQHF	TGTGCCAGCAGCTTTACCGGGACAGCTACGAATCAGCCCCAGCATTTT
TRBV12-3/TRBV12-4	NA	TRBJ2-5	TRBD2	CASSPTSGVGETQYF	TGTGCCAGCAGTCCTACTAGCGGGGTCGGAGAGACCCAGTACTTC
TRBV6-5	few	TRBJ2-6	NA	CASSRTPTGAQSGANVLTF	TGTGCCAGCAGCCGGACCCCAACGGGGGCGCAGTCTGGGGCCAACGTCCTGACTTTC
TRBV7-3	NA	TRBJ2-3	TRBD2	CASSSASGITDTQYF	TGTGCCAGCAGCTCCGCTAGCGGGATCACAGATACGCAGTATTTT
TRBV11-2	NA	TRBJ2-3	NA	CASSLVWSDTQYF	TGTGCCAGCAGCTTAGTGTGGTCAGATACGCAGTATTTT
TRBV6-5	NA	TRBJ2-5	NA	CASSYSTGAETQYF	TGTGCCAGCAGTTACTCTACGGGGGCAGAGACCCAGTACTTC
TRBV7-2	NA	TRBJ2-7	TRBD2	CASSSSGNQKERYF	TGTGCCAGCAGCAGCAGCGGGAACCAAAAGGAGCGGTACTTC
TRBV20-1	few	TRBJ1-1	NA	CSASQPGPTPNTEAFF	TGCAGTGCTAGCCAGCCGGGACCGACCCCGAACACTGAAGCTTTCTTT
TRBV28	NA	TRBJ2-1	TRBD1	CASRNRDSYNEQFF	TGTGCCAGCAGAAACAGGGACAGCTACAATGAGCAGTTCTTC
TRBV5-4	few	TRBJ1-1	NA	CASSPDSTYTEAFF	TGTGCCAGCAGCCCCGACAGCACCTACACTGAAGCTTTCTTT
TRBV15	few	TRBJ2-1	TRBD1	CATRAGTGGNEQFF	TGTGCCACCAGGGCCGGGACAGGGGGTAATGAGCAGTTCTTC
TRBV20-1	NA	TRBJ2-6	NA	CSAAPGSGGANVLTF	TGCAGTGCAGCCCCAGGCTCGGGTGGGGCCAACGTCCTGACTTTC
TRBV7-8	NA	TRBJ1-5	NA	CASSLEQGRNQPQHF	TGTGCCAGCAGCTTAGAGCAGGGGAGGAATCAACCCCAGCATTTT
TRBV4-1	few	TRBJ2-4	TRBD2	CAISQPSGLAEIAKNIQYF	TGCGCCATCAGCCAACCCTCAGGACTAGCAGAGATAGCCAAAAACATTCAGTACTTC
TRBV7-2	few	TRBJ2-7	NA	CASSYGPPSSYEQYF	TGTGCCAGCAGCTATGGGCCACCGAGCTCCTACGAGCAGTACTTC
TRBV6-5	NA	TRBJ2-2	NA	CASSYKVGELFF	TGTGCCAGCAGTTATAAGGTCGGGGAGCTGTTTTTT
TRBV7-2	NA	TRBJ1-5	NA	CASTWGNQPQHF	TGTGCCAGCACCTGGGGAAATCAGCCCCAGCATTTT
TRBV6-2/TRBV6-3	NA	TRBJ2-5	NA	CASSPERSGQETQYF	TGTGCCAGCAGTCCCGAGCGGAGTGGGCAAGAGACCCAGTACTTC